This TCR beta chain emerged from a study of blood T cell repertoires in COVID-19. Generated by immunoSEQ multiplex PCR, the TCRdb table keeps only in-frame clones and is missing some. Of 300,000 to 400,000 clones listed, 90% to 95% are singletons. This CDR3 has 17 amino acids. Trimming removed 2 bases from V and 0 bases from J; junction bases left unmatched: 5. CDR1 is SEHNR, CDR2 FQNEAQ, per germline (reference sequence). The gene calls are TRBV7-9 and TRBJ2-2; 8 nucleotides match TRBD2. The sample was PBMCs or T cells enriched from blood (not recorded which). This TCR was recovered from a woman in her thirties who had been exposed to COVID-19. The CDR3 DNA reads TGTGCCAGCAGCTTAATTCCCGGGGGGGCGAACACCGGGGAGCTGTTTTTT. Its translation is CASSLIPGGANTGELFF.